Listed here are 25 T cell receptor beta chains from one sample, sequenced in a study of vaccination and CD4 T cells after COVID-19. Oncomine TCR Beta short-read sequencing was applied to DNA from cultured CD4+ T cells. TCRdb reprocessed the PCR reads with MiXCR, giving one entry per CDR3 protein. The data show some 16,000 distinct CDR3 sequences, approximately 57% seen once. These TCRs' antigens remain unknown. Treatment given: approximately nine-day PBMC culture with coronavirus spike peptide pools or control peptides (ViraFEST assay). The source material was CD4+ T cells from blood, cultured in vitro. The receptor set was obtained from a human donor who had recovered from COVID-19.

V and J are TRBV7-9 and TRBJ2-2, with D possibly TRBD1 on 5 matching bases. CDR3 length equals 15 residues. V lost 5 bases to trimming and J lost 0 bases, with 10 bases between them. Germline CDR1 and CDR2: SEHNR and FQNEAQ (reference sequence). In nucleotides, the CDR3 is TGTGCCAGCAGCCCCGGACATACGAACACCGGGGAGCTGTTTTTT. It encodes CASSPGHTNTGELFF.

This clonotype was seen a handful of times. The chain joins TRBV23-1 to TRBJ1-1, with D perhaps TRBD1 (5 bases). TRBV23-1 is annotated as an ORF whose role is uncertain. The CDR3 totals 14 residues. Trimming took 5 bases from V and 0 from J, leaving 10 bases between them. CDR3: CASSGGRVNTEAFF. Here the CDR3 DNA reads TGCGCCAGCAGTGGGGGACGGGTGAACACTGAAGCTTTCTTT.

V is TRBV7-6 and J is TRBJ2-5; the D is unclear. The V end lost 1 base, the J end lost 2 bases, and 8 bases lay between the germline ends. This CDR3 spans 14 amino acids. Germline V gene lookup returns CDR1 SGHVS and CDR2 FNYEAQ. The CDR3 DNA reads as TGTGCCAGCAGCTTAGGACCGACTCAAGAGACCCAGTACTTC. Protein: CASSLGPTQETQYF.

The chain couples TRBV20-1 to TRBJ2-3, with TRBD1 matching 9 bases. CDR3 size: 16 residues. The V gene end was trimmed by 3 bases and the J gene end by 4 bases; junction bases not matched to a gene: 11. The germline gives CDR1 DFQATT, CDR2 SNEGSKA (reference sequence). CDR3: CSASGRPGQGPDTQYF. CDR3 sequence (DNA): TGCAGTGCTAGTGGGCGACCGGGACAGGGCCCAGATACGCAGTATTTT.

V usage is TRBV20-1 and J usage is TRBJ1-6; 9 bases fit TRBD1. CDR1 and CDR2 from the germline V gene are DFQATT and SNEGSKA (reference sequence). J lost 9 bases, V lost 5 bases, and 5 bases had no gene match. The CDR3 totals 13 residues. CDR3 region: CSASGQGISPLHF. The CDR3 DNA follows: TGCAGTGCTTCGGGACAGGGAATTTCACCCCTCCACTTT.

This clonotype was recorded a few times. The chain uses TRBV6-2 or TRBV6-3 and TRBJ1-6, with D possibly being TRBD1 (6 bases). This CDR3 is 13 amino acids long. The ends were cut back, 6 bases at V and 7 bases at J, with 10 bases in the middle. Germline lookup yields CDR1 MNHEY and CDR2 SVGEGT. The CDR3 DNA follows: TGTGCCAGCAGAGGGGGGGCGAATTCACCCCTCCACTTT. It specifies CASRGGANSPLHF.

V and J are TRBV6-1 and TRBJ2-7; 10 nucleotides agree with TRBD1. The CDR3 length is 14 residues. With 6 bases clipped from V and 2 bases from J, the junction kept 4 bases outside the gene matches. Germline-derived CDR1 and CDR2 are MNHNS and SASEGT. The CDR3 region has the DNA TGTGCCAGCAGGTCCGGGACAGGGGCCTACGAGCAGTACTTC. It is translated as CASRSGTGAYEQYF.

The V and J genes are TRBV4-2 and TRBJ2-1; 8 bases align to TRBD2. Germline values: CDR1 LGHNA, CDR2 YNFKEQ. J gave up 7 bases and V 0 bases, and 14 bases lay outside the gene matches. This CDR3 region has 18 residues. CDR3 sequence: CASSQDWVGGRPGNEQFF. The CDR3 bases are TGTGCCAGCAGCCAAGATTGGGTCGGCGGGAGGCCGGGGAATGAGCAGTTCTTC.

Worth noting for this clonotype: At one of its ends the junction is not consistent with the germline gene, which may arise from a read error. This chain uses TRBV10-3 with TRBJ2-5, with no clear D. The CDR3 runs 11 residues. From germline, CDR1 is ENHRY and CDR2 SYGVKD. This CDR3 reads CASPPQETQYF. CDR3 nucleotide sequence: TGTGCCAGTCCGCCCCAAGAGACTCAGTACTTC.

Only one count was recorded for this clonotype. The rearrangement links TRBV7-2 to TRBJ1-2; the D gene is possibly TRBD1 (5 bases). The CDR3 totals 16 residues. In germline, CDR1 is SGHTA, CDR2 FQGNSA. V lost 1 base to trimming and J lost 4 bases, with 16 bases between them. The CDR3 is CASSLGPGGDVYGYTF. CDR3 coding DNA: TGTGCCAGCAGCTTAGGTCCTGGAGGGGATGTCTATGGCTACACCTTC. Looking up the rest from reference TRBV7-2 and TRBJ1-2 gives the full variable domain: GAGVSQSPSNKVTEKGKDVELRCDPISGHTALYWYRQSLGQGLEFLIYFQGNSAPDKSGLPSDRFSAERTGGSVSTLTIQRTQQEDSAVYLCASSLGPGGDVYGYTFGSGTRLTVV.

In DNA, the CDR3 is TGTGCCGGCGGGGCTAGCGGGTTCACCGGGGAGCTGTTTTTT. Translation gives CAGGASGFTGELFF. V usage is TRBV30 and J usage is TRBJ2-2; 8 nucleotides align to TRBD2. The CDR3 has 14 amino acids. The V gene's germline CDR1 is GTSNPN and CDR2 SVGIG (reference sequence). J lost 4 bases, V lost 8 bases, and 9 bases had no gene match.

CDR3 coding DNA: TGTGCCAGTAGTATTGGCCGAGTATACTCTGGAAACACCATATATTTT. Residues: CASSIGRVYSGNTIYF. V gene TRBV19 combines with J gene TRBJ1-3, with D unresolved. Trimming removed 3 bases at V and 0 bases at J, with 12 bases between. In germline, CDR1 is LNHDA, CDR2 SQIVND (reference sequence). This CDR3 contains 16 residues.

The chain is built from TRBV6-1 and TRBJ1-1, with TRBD1 as a possible D gene (5 bases). The V end was cut by 4 bases, the J end by 5 bases, with 14 bases between. Germline CDR1 reads MNHNS; CDR2 reads SASEGT. This CDR3 spans 14 amino acids. CDR3 sequence reads: CASSVVREGTEAFF. In DNA form, the CDR3 reads TGTGCCAGCAGTGTCGTCAGGGAGGGGACTGAAGCTTTCTTT.

The chain employs TRBV20-1 and TRBJ1-1; 7 bases match TRBD1. CDR1 and CDR2 (germline): DFQATT, SNEGSKA (reference sequence). CDR3 size: 15 residues. Germline trimming cut 2 bases from V and 3 bases from J; bases unmatched to any gene: 9. CDR3 in amino acids: CSARKGGRGHTEAFF. The CDR3 nucleotides read TGCAGTGCTAGAAAGGGAGGTAGGGGGCACACTGAAGCTTTCTTT.

The chain couples TRBV20-1 to TRBJ1-2; 9 positions agree with TRBD1. The CDR3 has 14 residues. Germline CDR1 DFQATT, CDR2 SNEGSKA (reference sequence). Trimming removed 2 bases from V and 3 bases from J; junction bases left unmatched: 4. The CDR3 region is CSARPGQGDYGYTF. In nucleotides, the CDR3 is TGCAGTGCTAGACCGGGACAGGGAGACTATGGCTACACCTTC.

This chain joins TRBV18 and TRBJ1-5, with a weak D call TRBD1 (5 bases). Germline V gene data show CDR1 as KGHSH and CDR2 as LQKENI. V dropped 4 bases and J dropped 0 bases, with 10 bases sitting between them. This CDR3 comprises 15 residues. CDR3 sequence (DNA): TGTGCCAGCTCACAGGCAGGGCCTAGCAATCAGCCCCAGCATTTT. This gives the protein CASSQAGPSNQPQHF.

This clonotype was detected a few times. This chain links TRBV20-1 with TRBJ2-1; D not resolved. Germline values: CDR1 DFQATT, CDR2 SNEGSKA (reference sequence). V lost 5 bases and J lost 6, with 11 bases in between. CDR3 length: 12 residues. The CDR3 protein is CSALDEFNEQFF. The CDR3 DNA sequence: TGCAGTGCTCTGGACGAGTTCAATGAGCAGTTCTTC.

J is TRBJ1-2 and V is TRBV10-2; D remains unclear. V was trimmed by 6 bases and J by 4 bases, leaving 9 bases between them. The CDR3 covers 12 residues. From germline, CDR1 is WSHSY and CDR2 SAAADI. CDR3 sequence reads: CASRSGRYGYTF. CDR3 in DNA: TGCGCCAGCAGGTCAGGTCGCTATGGCTACACCTTC.

The chain has TRBV7-9 and TRBJ2-1; 7 nucleotides agree with TRBD1. Trimming removed 3 bases from V and 0 bases from J; junction bases left unmatched: 8. The CDR3 runs 17 residues. Germline-derived CDR1 and CDR2 are SEHNR and FQNEAQ (reference sequence). The CDR3 spells CASSLRQGSSSYNEQFF. Here the CDR3 DNA reads TGTGCCAGCAGCTTGCGACAGGGAAGTAGCTCCTACAATGAGCAGTTCTTC.

This chain joins TRBV28 and TRBJ2-7; TRBD1 aligns across 9 bases. Germline CDR1 and CDR2: MDHEN and SYDVKM. The CDR3 is 15 residues long. Trimming at V came to 4 bases and at J to 3 bases, leaving 7 bases not matched to a gene. The CDR3 is CASSSPGQGGYEQYF. Here the CDR3 DNA reads TGTGCCAGCAGTTCTCCGGGACAGGGTGGCTACGAGCAGTACTTC.

The chain joins TRBV27 to TRBJ1-1, with D possibly being TRBD1 (6 bases). The CDR3 runs to 14 residues. V shed 10 bases and J shed 1 base, with 16 bases lying between them. Germline V lookup: CDR1 MNHEY, CDR2 SMNVEV (reference sequence). This CDR3 is CATLLGGANTEAFF. For the CDR3, the DNA is TGTGCCACCCTGTTAGGGGGAGCGAACACTGAAGCTTTCTTT.

The chain couples TRBV2 to TRBJ1-4; D not resolved. The CDR3 spans 11 residues. V was clipped by 4 bases and J by 9 bases, with 6 bases between them. Germline V lookup: CDR1 SNHLY, CDR2 FYNNEI. The CDR3 reads CASSGGKKLFF. The CDR3 DNA follows: TGTGCCAGCAGTGGAGGAAAAAAACTGTTTTTT.

This clonotype is a singleton in its sample. The chain is built from TRBV10-2 and TRBJ1-2; D call uncertain. Germline CDR1 reads WSHSY; CDR2 reads SAAADI. V dropped 4 bases and J dropped 0 bases, with 21 bases sitting between them. CDR3 length: 18 residues. The CDR3 region is CASSGTLAPLGANYGYTF. The CDR3 DNA reads as TGCGCCAGCAGTGGGACCCTCGCACCCCTTGGGGCTAACTATGGCTACACCTTC.

The chain carries TRBV6-2 or TRBV6-3 and TRBJ2-5; 7 bases match TRBD2. The germline gives CDR1 MNHEY, CDR2 SVGEGT. The length of the CDR3 is 14 residues. V shed 2 bases and J 2 bases; nucleotides not matched to a gene: 2. CDR3 amino acids: CASSYDGRQETQYF. In DNA, the CDR3 is TGTGCCAGCAGTTACGACGGGAGGCAAGAGACCCAGTACTTC.

This sequence joins TRBV30 and TRBJ2-7; D unclear. Germline V gene sequence: CDR1 GTSNPN, CDR2 SVGIG (reference sequence). V gave up 3 bases and J gave up 7 bases, with 10 bases separating them. The CDR3 runs 11 residues. This CDR3 reads CAWSASREQYF. In nucleotides, the CDR3 is TGTGCCTGGAGCGCCTCGAGGGAGCAGTACTTC.